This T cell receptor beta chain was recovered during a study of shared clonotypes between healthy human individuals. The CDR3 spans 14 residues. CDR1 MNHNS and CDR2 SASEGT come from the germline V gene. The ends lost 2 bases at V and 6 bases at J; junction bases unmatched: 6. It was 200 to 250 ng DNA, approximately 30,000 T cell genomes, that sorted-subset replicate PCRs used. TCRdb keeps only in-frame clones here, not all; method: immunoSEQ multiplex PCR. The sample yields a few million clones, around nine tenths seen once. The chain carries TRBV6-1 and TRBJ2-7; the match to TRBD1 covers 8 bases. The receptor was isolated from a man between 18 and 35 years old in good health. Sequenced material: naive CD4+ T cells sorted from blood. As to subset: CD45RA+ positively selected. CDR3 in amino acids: CASSENGQGGEQYF. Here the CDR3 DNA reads TGTGCCAGCAGTGAAAATGGACAGGGCGGCGAGCAGTACTTC.